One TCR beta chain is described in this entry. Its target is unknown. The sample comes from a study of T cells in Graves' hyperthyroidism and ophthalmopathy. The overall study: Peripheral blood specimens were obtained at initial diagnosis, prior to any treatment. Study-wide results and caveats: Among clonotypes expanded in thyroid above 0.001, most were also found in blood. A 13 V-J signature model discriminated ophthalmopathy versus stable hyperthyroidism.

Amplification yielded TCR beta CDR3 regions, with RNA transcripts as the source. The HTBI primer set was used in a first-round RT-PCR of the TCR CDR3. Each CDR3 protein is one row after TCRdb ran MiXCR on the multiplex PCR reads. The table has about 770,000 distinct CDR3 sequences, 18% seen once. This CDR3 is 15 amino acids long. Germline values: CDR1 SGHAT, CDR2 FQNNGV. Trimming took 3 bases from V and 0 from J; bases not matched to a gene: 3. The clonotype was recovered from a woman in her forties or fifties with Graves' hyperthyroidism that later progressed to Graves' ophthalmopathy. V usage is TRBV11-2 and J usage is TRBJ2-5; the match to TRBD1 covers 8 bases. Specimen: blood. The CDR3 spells CASSFLQGDQETQYF. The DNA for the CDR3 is TGTGCCAGCAGCTTCTTACAGGGGGACCAAGAGACCCAGTACTTC.